These 6 T cell receptor beta chains share one sample of origin, sequenced in a study of T-cell memory formation after mild COVID-19. TCRdb used MiXCR to reprocess the 5' RACE reads, holding one entry per CDR3 protein. The data hold roughly 280,000 distinct CDR3 sequences, with about 17% observed a single time. The specimen sequenced was PBMCs or a T cell subset sorted from them (not recorded which). Receptors were obtained from a young man who had mild COVID-19 (a few samples of this study predate the infection). Cell type and time point are not known.

The chain joins TRBV7-9 to TRBJ2-5, with D uncertain. V lost 1 base and J lost 5, with 17 bases in between. Germline V CDR1 and CDR2: SEHNR, FQNEAQ (reference sequence). This CDR3 comprises 16 residues. The CDR3 DNA reads as TGTGCCAGCAGCTTAGTTCCAGGCCATTTGGGGGAGACCCAGTACTTC. Its translation is CASSLVPGHLGETQYF.

The chain carries TRBV12-3 or TRBV12-4 and TRBJ2-5, with 9 nucleotides matching TRBD1. CDR3 length equals 15 residues. The V and J ends lost 7 bases and 1 base, in that order; junction bases with no gene match: 7. CDR3 loop: CASKPGTGSQETQYF. CDR3 in DNA: TGTGCCAGCAAACCCGGGACAGGGTCCCAAGAGACCCAGTACTTC.

The chain recombines TRBV7-9 with TRBJ1-1, with D maybe TRBD1 (6 bases). The CDR3 totals 15 residues. The germline V and J ends were trimmed by 4 bases and 1 base, with 13 bases remaining between them. The germline V gene has CDR1 SEHNR and CDR2 FQNEAQ (reference sequence). The CDR3 sequence: CASSSAGGANTEAFF. The DNA for the CDR3 is TGTGCCAGCAGCTCGGCCGGGGGGGCGAACACTGAAGCTTTCTTT.

This rearrangement joins TRBV7-2 to TRBJ1-4; D is ambiguous. The CDR3 has 13 amino acids. Germline CDR1 reads SGHTA; CDR2 reads FQGNSA. V was trimmed by 6 bases and J by 6 bases, leaving 11 bases between them. CDR3 residues: CASRRGSDEKLFF. DNA of the CDR3: TGTGCCAGCAGACGTGGTTCGGATGAAAAACTGTTTTTT. Full variable domain (missing parts from reference TRBV7-2 and TRBJ1-4): GAGVSQSPSNKVTEKGKDVELRCDPISGHTALYWYRQSLGQGLEFLIYFQGNSAPDKSGLPSDRFSAERTGGSVSTLTIQRTQQEDSAVYLCASRRGSDEKLFFGSGTQLSVL.

This clonotype appeared once. The chain has TRBV3-1 and TRBJ1-1; D remains unclear. The CDR3 sequence is 15 residues long. Per germline, CDR1 LGHDT and CDR2 YNNKEL (reference sequence). Trimming removed 0 bases at V and 0 bases at J, with 8 bases between. CDR3 nucleotide sequence: TGTGCCAGCAGCCAAGAGAAGGATCTGAACACTGAAGCTTTCTTT. This translates into CASSQEKDLNTEAFF.

The CDR3 sequence is CASLTNTEAFF. The CDR3 nucleotides are TGTGCCAGCCTCACCAACACTGAAGCTTTCTTT. The rearrangement joins TRBV7-8 to TRBJ1-1; the D is unclear. Per the germline V gene, CDR1 is SGHVS and CDR2 is FQNEAQ. V was shortened by 8 bases and J by 2 bases, with 6 bases between the two germline ends. The CDR3 has 11 amino acids. Using reference TRBV7-8 and TRBJ1-1 for the parts outside the CDR3, the full variable domain is GAGVSQSPRYKVAKRGQDVALRCDPISGHVSLFWYQQALGQGPEFLTYFQNEAQLDKSGLPSDRFFAERPEGSVSTLKIQRTQQEDSAVYLCASLTNTEAFFGQGTRLTVV.